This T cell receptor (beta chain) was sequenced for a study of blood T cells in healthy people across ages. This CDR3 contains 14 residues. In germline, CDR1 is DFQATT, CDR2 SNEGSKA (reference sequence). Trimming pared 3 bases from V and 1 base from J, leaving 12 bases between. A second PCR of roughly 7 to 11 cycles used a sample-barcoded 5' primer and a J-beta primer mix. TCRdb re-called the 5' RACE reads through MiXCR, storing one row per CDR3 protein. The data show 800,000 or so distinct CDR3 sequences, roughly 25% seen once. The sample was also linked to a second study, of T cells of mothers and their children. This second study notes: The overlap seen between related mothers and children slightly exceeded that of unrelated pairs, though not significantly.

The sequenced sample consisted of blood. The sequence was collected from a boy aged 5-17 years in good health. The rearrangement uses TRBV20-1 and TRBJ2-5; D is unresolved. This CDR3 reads CSARETAAQETQYF. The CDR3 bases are TGCAGTGCTAGGGAGACGGCAGCCCAAGAGACCCAGTACTTC.